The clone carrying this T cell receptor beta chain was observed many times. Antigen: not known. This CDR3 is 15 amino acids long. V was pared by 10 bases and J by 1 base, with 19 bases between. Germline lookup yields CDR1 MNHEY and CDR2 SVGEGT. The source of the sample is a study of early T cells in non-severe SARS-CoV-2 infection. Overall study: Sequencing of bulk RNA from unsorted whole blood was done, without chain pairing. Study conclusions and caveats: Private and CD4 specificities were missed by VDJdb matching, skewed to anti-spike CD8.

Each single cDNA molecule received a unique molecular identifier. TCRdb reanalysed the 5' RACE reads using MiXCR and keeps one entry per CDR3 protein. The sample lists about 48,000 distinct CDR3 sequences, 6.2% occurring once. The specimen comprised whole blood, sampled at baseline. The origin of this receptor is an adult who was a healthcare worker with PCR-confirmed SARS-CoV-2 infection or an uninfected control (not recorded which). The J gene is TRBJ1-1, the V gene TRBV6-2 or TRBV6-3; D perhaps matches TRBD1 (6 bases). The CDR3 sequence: CATRRNRDQNTEAFF. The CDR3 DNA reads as TGTGCCACTAGAAGGAACAGGGACCAGAACACTGAAGCTTTCTTT.